The T cell receptor beta chain described here comes from a study of T-cell reconstitution after alpha-beta-depleted transplantation in children (dated by TCRdb to the mid-2010s). Regarding the research as a whole: Using TCR repertoire profiling, the study quantitatively followed how T-cell immune reconstitution unfolded in children after TCRalphabeta/CD19-depleted allogeneic hematopoietic cell transplantation.

For CDR1 and CDR2, the germline V gene lists SGHRS and YFSETQ. V ends up 4 bases short and J 1 base short, with an unmatched junction base count of 13. The CDR3 spans 19 residues, from the cysteine through the phenylalanine. Of all the DNA, just the CDR3 is kept, 57 bases in frame from base 1. Library method: PCR. The reads were generated on an Illumina HiSeq 2500. TCR library preparation used molecular barcoding, with unique molecular identifiers applied to normalize quantification of the TCRbeta repertoire. TCRdb ran its own pipeline on the public reads, namely fastp trimming at Q25 and MiXCR clone calling, and kept in-frame beta chains. Rows are unified per CDR3 protein, each entry keeping the most common DNA and genes. The sample table lists roughly 220,000 distinct CDR3 sequences, approximately 9.8% of them with a count of one. The ten largest account for approximately 5% of the sample. This clonotype appeared a few times. It has no known antigen specificity. Base qualities are missing; no much larger clone stands one base away.

The sequence came from a human donor who donated a stem cell graft to a child with SCID. Sequencing used PBMCs from the stem cell graft donor, obtained from the stem cell graft. This receptor chain uses TRBV5-1 and TRBJ2-3, and TRBD2 aligns with 12 junction nucleotides. CDR3 reads: CASSGDGLAGGPGTDTQYF. The base sequence is TGCGCCAGCAGCGGAGATGGGCTAGCGGGGGGGCCAGGCACAGATACGCAGTATTTT.